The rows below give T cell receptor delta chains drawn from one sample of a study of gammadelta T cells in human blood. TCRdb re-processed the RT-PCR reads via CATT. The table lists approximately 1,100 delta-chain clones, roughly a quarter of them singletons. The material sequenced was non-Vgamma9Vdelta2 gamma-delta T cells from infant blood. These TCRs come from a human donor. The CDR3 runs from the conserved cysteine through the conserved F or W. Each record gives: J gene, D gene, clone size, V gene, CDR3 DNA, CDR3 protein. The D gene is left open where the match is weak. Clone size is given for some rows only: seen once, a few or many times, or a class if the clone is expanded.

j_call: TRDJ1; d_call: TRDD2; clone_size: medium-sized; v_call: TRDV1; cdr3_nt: TGTGCTCTTGGATTCCTACTGACGGTGGGGGATAAACTCATCTTT; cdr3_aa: CALGFLLTVGDKLIF
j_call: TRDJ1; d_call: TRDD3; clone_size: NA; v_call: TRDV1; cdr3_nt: TGTGCTCTTGGGGAAAGGGCATTGCCTAACCCTGGGGGATACGCGGGTCTCATCTTT; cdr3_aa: CALGERALPNPGGYAGLIF
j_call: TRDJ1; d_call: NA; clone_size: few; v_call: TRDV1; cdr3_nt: TGTGCTCTTGGGGAACTCCCCGTAATGGGGGGACTCATCTTT; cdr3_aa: CALGELPVMGGLIF
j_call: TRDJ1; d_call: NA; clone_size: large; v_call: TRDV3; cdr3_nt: TGTGCCTTTCCCGAATCCCCCCTTTTCACCGATAAACTCATCTTT; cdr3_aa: CAFPESPLFTDKLIF
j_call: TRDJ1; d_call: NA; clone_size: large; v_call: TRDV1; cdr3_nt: TGTGCTCTTGGGACTACATTACCTATTCCTTCCTACGGTATGGGGGATACCCGGGAAACCGATAAACTCATCTTT; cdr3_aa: CALGTTLPIPSYGMGDTRETDKLIF
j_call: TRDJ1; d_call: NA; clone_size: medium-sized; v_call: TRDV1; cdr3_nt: TGTGCTCTTGGGGAAAGGAGGACGCTAATCAAACTCATCTTT; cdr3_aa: CALGERRTLIKLIF
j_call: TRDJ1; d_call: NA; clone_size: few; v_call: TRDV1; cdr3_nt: TGTGCTCTTGGGGAATTGGTATTCGGGAAATACACCGATAAACTCATCTTT; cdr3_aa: CALGELVFGKYTDKLIF
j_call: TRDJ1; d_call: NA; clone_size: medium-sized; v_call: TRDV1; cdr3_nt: TGTGCTCTTGGGACTCCTAGTTCCGATAAACTCATCTTT; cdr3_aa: CALGTPSSDKLIF
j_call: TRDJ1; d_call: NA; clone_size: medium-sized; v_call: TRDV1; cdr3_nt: TGTGCTCTTGGGGAACTGGACTTCCTCCGAGGGGGGGGTTTCACCGATAAACTCATCTTT; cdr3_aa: CALGELDFLRGGGFTDKLIF
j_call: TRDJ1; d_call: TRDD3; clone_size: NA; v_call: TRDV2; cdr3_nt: TGTGCCTGCCCACCGCCTTCTCCTTACTGGGGGGTTACGGTGGGGACCAATAAACTCATCTTT; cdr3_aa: CACPPPSPYWGVTVGTNKLIF
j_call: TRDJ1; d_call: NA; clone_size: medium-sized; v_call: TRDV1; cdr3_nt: TGTGCTCTTGGGGAAGTCCCTGCGACGGTTTTCCGCACCGATAAACTCATCTTT; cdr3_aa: CALGEVPATVFRTDKLIF
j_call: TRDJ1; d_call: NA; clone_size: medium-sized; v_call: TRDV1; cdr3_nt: TGTGCTCTTGGGGGGGGCCTTCCTACCCTTTACTGGGGGGTTAGACTCACCGATAAACTCATCTTT; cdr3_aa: CALGGGLPTLYWGVRLTDKLIF
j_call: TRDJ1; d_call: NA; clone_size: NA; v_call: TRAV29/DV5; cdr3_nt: NA; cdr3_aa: CSVLLCSKPRGIPQPFHTDKLIF
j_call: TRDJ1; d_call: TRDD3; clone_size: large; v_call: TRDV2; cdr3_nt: TGTGCCTTTTCTCGACTGGGGGATACTCACACCGATAAACTCATCTTT; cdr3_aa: CAFSRLGDTHTDKLIF
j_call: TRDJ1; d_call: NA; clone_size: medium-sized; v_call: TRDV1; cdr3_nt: TGTGCTCTTGGGGAAGGAGCAGGGGAGCGGCTCATCTTT; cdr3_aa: CALGEGAGERLIF
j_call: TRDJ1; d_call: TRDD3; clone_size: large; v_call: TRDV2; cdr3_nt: TGTGCCTGTGACACCGGGACTGGGGATGACGATAAACTCATCTTT; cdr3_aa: CACDTGTGDDDKLIF
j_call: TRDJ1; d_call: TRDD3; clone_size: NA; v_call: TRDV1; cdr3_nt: TGTGCTCTTGGGGAAGAGTACTGGGGGATCCCTTACACCGATAAACTCATCTTT; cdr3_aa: CALGEEYWGIPYTDKLIF
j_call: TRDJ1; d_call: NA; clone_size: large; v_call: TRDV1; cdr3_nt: TGTGCTCTTGGGGAACTAGGGGACACCGATAAACTCATCTTT; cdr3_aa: CALGELGDTDKLIF
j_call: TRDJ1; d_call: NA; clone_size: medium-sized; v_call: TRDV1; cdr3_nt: TGTGCTCTTGGGAAACCCCCTATATTCCCTGTAGGGGCTTACACCGATAAACTCATCTTT; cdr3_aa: CALGKPPIFPVGAYTDKLIF
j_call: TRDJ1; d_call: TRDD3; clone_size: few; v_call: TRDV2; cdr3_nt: TGTGCCTGTGACACCGGTTCACGGGGGATACGCAGAAACTTTAAACTCATCTTT; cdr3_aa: CACDTGSRGIRRNFKLIF
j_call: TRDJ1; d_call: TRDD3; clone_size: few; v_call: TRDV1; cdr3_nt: TGTGCTCTTGGGGAACTGGTCCTTGCTGGGTTGGGGGATACGACCGATAAACTCATCTTT; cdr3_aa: CALGELVLAGLGDTTDKLIF
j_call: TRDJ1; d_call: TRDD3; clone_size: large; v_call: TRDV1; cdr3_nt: TGTGCTCTTGGGGAACCCGCCTTCCTGAGATGGGGGATACCTGGGTACACCGATAAACTCATCTTT; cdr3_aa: CALGEPAFLRWGIPGYTDKLIF
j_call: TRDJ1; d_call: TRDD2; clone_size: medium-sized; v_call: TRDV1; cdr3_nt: TGTGCTCTTGGGGGGCATTCCTACAAGCGGGAGAAGTACACCGATAAACTCATCTTT; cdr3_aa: CALGGHSYKREKYTDKLIF
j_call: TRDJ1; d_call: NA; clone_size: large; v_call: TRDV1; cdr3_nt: TGTGCTCTTGGGGCCCGAGGGGGGCTACACACCGATAAACTCATCTTT; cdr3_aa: CALGARGGLHTDKLIF
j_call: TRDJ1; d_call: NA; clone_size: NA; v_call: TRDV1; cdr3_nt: TGTGCTCTTGGGGAAAATTCCTACTGGACTGGGGGCCACACCGATAAACTCATCTTT; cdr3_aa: CALGENSYWTGGHTDKLIF
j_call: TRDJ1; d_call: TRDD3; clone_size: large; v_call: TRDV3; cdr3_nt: TGTGCCTTTAAGAACTGGGGAAGGGTACGGTACACCGATAAACTCATCTTT; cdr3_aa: CAFKNWGRVRYTDKLIF
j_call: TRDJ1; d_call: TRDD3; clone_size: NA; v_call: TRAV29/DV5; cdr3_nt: TGTGCAGCAAGCGCGCCTCCTACGCTGGGGGATGGGTACACCGATAAACTCATCTTT; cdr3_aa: CAASAPPTLGDGYTDKLIF
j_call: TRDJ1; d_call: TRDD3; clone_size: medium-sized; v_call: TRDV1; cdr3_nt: TGTGCTCTTGGGGATAACCTGAGGCTGGGGGATCGGGCGAAACTCATCTTT; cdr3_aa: CALGDNLRLGDRAKLIF
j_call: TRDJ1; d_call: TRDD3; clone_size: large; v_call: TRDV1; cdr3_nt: TGTGCTCTTGGGGATCCCTACTGGGGGACCGCTATTGACACCGATAAACTCATCTTT; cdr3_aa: CALGDPYWGTAIDTDKLIF
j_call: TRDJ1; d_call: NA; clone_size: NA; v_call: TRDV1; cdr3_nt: TGTGCTCTTGGGGAACCCCCTAGTAATATTAGCCCCGTATACTGGTCACCTAGAAAAATCACCGGTAAACTCACCTTT; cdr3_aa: CALGEPPSNISPVYWSPRKITGKLTF
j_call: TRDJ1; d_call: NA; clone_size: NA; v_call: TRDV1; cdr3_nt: TGTGCTCTCCATGAGGGGACGCGTGAGAATAAAGGCGATAAACTCATCTTT; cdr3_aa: CALHEGTRENKGDKLIF
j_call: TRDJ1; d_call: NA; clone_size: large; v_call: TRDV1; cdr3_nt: TGTGCTCTTGGGGAATCCGGGGGTGACCCTCTCACGCTCATCTTT; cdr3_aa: CALGESGGDPLTLIF
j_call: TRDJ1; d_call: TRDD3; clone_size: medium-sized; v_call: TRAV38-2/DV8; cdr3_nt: TGTGCTTATAGGAGCCGAGGCCTTCCTACGTGTTTTTGGACTGGGGGATATGAGCCCATCTGGTCCAGGGATAAACTCATCTTT; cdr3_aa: CAYRSRGLPTCFWTGGYEPIWSRDKLIF
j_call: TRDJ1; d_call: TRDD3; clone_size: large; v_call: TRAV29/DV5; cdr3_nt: TGTGCAGCAAGCGAGGGGTACTGGGGGACTTTGTACACCGATAAACTCATCTTT; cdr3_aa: CAASEGYWGTLYTDKLIF
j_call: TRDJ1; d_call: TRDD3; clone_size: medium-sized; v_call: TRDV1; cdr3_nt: TGTGCTCTTGGGGAAGTCCCCTTCTACTGGGGGATCCACACCGATAAACTCATCTTT; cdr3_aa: CALGEVPFYWGIHTDKLIF
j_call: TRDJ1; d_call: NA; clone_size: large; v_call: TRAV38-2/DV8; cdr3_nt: TGTGCTTATAGCCTCTTCCTACGCGGGCTGGGGGGTAAACTCACCGATAAACTCATCTTT; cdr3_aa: CAYSLFLRGLGGKLTDKLIF
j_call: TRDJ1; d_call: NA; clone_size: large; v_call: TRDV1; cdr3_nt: TGTGCTCTTGGGGAAGATTGGGTCTGGAGGGCGAGCAACACCGATAAACTCATCTTT; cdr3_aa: CALGEDWVWRASNTDKLIF
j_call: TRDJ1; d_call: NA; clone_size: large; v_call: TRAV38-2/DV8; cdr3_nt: TGTGCTTATAGGAGCAGGGGATTCTACGGCGGGAAGTACACCGATAAACTCATCTTT; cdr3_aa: CAYRSRGFYGGKYTDKLIF
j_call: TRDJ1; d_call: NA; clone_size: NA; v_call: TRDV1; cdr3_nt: TGTGCTCTTGGGGACCTTCCTGTTCCCCAACGAGGATACGCAGTCGATAAACTCATCTTT; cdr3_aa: CALGDLPVPQRGYAVDKLIF
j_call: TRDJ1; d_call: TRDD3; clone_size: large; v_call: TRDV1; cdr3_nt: TGTGCTCTTGGGGAACCAGGAACGGGGTCCGACAATATTGCTGGGGGTTACACCGATAAACTCATCTTT; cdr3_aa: CALGEPGTGSDNIAGGYTDKLIF
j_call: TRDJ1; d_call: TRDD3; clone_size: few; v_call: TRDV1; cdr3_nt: TGTGCTCTTGGGGAACTACCCCCCCTGTACTGGGGAAAGTCATTACCCGATAAACTCATCTTT; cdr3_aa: CALGELPPLYWGKSLPDKLIF
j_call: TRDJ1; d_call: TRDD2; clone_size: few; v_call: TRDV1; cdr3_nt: TGTGCTCTTGGGGAACTCACGGGCGGGCCCCTTCCTACCGATAAACTCATCTTT; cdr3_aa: CALGELTGGPLPTDKLIF
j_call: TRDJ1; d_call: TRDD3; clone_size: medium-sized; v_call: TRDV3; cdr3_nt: TGTGCCTTTTCCTATACTGGGGGATACCCAGTGTCACGAATTACCGATAAACTCATCTTT; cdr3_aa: CAFSYTGGYPVSRITDKLIF
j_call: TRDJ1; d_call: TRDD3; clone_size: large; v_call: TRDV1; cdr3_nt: TGTGCTCTTGGGGGCCATACTGGGGGAGACACCGATAAACTCATCTTT; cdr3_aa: CALGGHTGGDTDKLIF
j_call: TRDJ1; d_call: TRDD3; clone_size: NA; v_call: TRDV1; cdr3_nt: TGTGCTCTTGGGGAACTTGGGGGGGGCTTCCTACCATATCTTTACTGGGGGATCCATCCAACCACCGATAAACTCATCTTT; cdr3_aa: CALGELGGGFLPYLYWGIHPTTDKLIF
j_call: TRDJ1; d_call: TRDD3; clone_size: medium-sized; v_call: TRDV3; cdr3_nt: TGTGCCTTCGACCCCTCCTACGATGGAACTGGGGGACTGTACACCGATAAACTCATCTTT; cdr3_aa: CAFDPSYDGTGGLYTDKLIF
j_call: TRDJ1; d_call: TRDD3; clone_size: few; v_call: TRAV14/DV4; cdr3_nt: TGTGCTCTGAGTGAGGCGGGAATCAGTACTGGGGGATACAATGTGTACACCGATAAACTCATCTTT; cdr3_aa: CALSEAGISTGGYNVYTDKLIF
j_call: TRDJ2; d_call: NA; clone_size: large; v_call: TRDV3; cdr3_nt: TGTGCCTTTCTCGGGGGCCCTTCCCATTTGACAGCACAACTCTTCTTT; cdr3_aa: CAFLGGPSHLTAQLFF
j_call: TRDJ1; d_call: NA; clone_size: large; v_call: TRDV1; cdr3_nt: TGTGCTCTTGGGGAACAGTCCCCGTTCCTGGGGACCCGGGAAACCGATAAACTCATCTTT; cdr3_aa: CALGEQSPFLGTRETDKLIF
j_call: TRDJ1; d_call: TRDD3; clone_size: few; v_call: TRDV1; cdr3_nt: TGTGCTCTTGGGGCCTTCCTACTACTGGGGGATAGGAACCCCGATAAACTCATCTTT; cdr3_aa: CALGAFLLLGDRNPDKLIF
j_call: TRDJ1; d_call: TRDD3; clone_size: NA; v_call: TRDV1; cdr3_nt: TGTGCTCTTGGGGAAGGGAATCCCGAAGTACTGGGGGATAAGGGGGCCGATAAACTCATCTTT; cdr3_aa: CALGEGNPEVLGDKGADKLIF
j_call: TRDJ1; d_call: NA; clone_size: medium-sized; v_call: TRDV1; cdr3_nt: TGTGCTCTTGGGGAAACCCTCAGGTTCTTTGACTACACCGATAAACTCATCTTT; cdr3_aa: CALGETLRFFDYTDKLIF
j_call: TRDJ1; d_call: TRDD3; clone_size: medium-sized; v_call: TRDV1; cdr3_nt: TGTGCTCTTGGGGCACAAGGGCGTTTATGGGGGATACATTACACCGATAAACTCATCTTT; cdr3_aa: CALGAQGRLWGIHYTDKLIF
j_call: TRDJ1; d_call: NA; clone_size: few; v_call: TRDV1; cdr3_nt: TGTGCTCTTGGGGACATCGCCCACCTACGCTGGTACTGCTTCGATAAACTCATCTTT; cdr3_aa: CALGDIAHLRWYCFDKLIF
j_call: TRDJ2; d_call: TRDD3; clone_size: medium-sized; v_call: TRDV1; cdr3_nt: TGTGCTCTTGGGGAACTGGTCCGCCCCTCCGTCGTACTGGGGGATACGCGCTTCATCATTTTGACAGCACAACTCTTCTTT; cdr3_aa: CALGELVRPSVVLGDTRFIILTAQLFF
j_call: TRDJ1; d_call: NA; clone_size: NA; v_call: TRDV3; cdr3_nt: TGTGCCTTGCTCCCGGGGGACACAAAAACGAACACCGATAAACTCATCTTT; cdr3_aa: CALLPGDTKTNTDKLIF
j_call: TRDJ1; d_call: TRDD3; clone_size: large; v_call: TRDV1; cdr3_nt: TGTGCTCTTGGGGGTAGGAACGGGCTGGGGGATACGGATAAACTCATCTTT; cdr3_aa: CALGGRNGLGDTDKLIF